The next 23 T cell receptor beta chains were all read from a single sample in a study of cytomegalovirus exposure and HLA in healthy donors. PCR involved 60 Vbeta and 13 Jbeta primers. TCRdb keeps only in-frame clones here, not all; method: immunoSEQ multiplex PCR. The sample has around 140,000 clones; about 64% are singletons. Material for sequencing was PBMCs. Receptor source: a woman between 35 and 50 years old in good health and CMV-seronegative.

The chain joins TRBV6-5 to TRBJ1-2; 7 bases are a match to TRBD1. Trimming removed 0 bases from V and 4 bases from J; junction bases left unmatched: 5. Germline V CDR1 and CDR2: MNHEY, SVGAGI. This CDR3 spans 15 amino acids. CDR3 in DNA: TGTGCCAGCAGTTACTCAGACAGGGACCTCTATGGCTACACCTTC. It specifies CASSYSDRDLYGYTF.

This sequence joins TRBV6-6 and TRBJ1-3; D might be TRBD1 (5 bases). V lost 5 bases and J lost 7, with 15 bases in between. Germline CDR1 is MNHNY and CDR2 is SVGAGI (reference sequence). This CDR3 spans 14 amino acids. CDR3 sequence: CASSGRVIGNTIYF. The CDR3 nucleotides read TGTGCCAGCAGTGGCAGGGTAATCGGGAACACCATATATTTT.

The chain employs TRBV7-6 and TRBJ2-2, with TRBD1 as a possible D gene (5 bases). Germline CDR1 is SGHVS and CDR2 is FNYEAQ. The CDR3 consists of 15 residues. The ends were cut back, 5 bases at V and 7 bases at J, with 17 bases in the middle. CDR3: CASSPLAGFGGELFF. CDR3 coding DNA: TGTGCCAGCAGCCCCCTCGCAGGGTTTGGCGGGGAGCTGTTTTTT.

This chain's CDR3 is CASSRGLLERTNYGYTF. CDR3 nucleotide sequence: TGTGCCAGCAGCCGGGGTTTGTTAGAGCGAACTAACTATGGCTACACCTTC. The chain has TRBV11-2 and TRBJ1-2, with D unresolved. The ends were cut back, 5 bases at V and 0 bases at J, with 19 bases in the middle. The length of the CDR3 is 17 residues. Germline V lookup: CDR1 SGHAT, CDR2 FQNNGV.

This clone was seen a handful of times. J is TRBJ1-2 and V is TRBV27, with 7 bases fitting TRBD1. The CDR3 has 13 residues. Germline values: CDR1 MNHEY, CDR2 SMNVEV (reference sequence). Trimming at V came to 5 bases and at J to 4 bases, leaving 4 bases not matched to a gene. This chain's CDR3 is CASSPQGIYGYTF. Here the CDR3 DNA reads TGTGCCAGCAGTCCACAGGGGATCTATGGCTACACCTTC.

This clone was recorded a few times. The chain has TRBV30 and TRBJ2-3; 12 bases line up with TRBD2. The CDR3 is 15 residues long. V dropped 0 bases and J dropped 6; count of bases not matched to a gene: 4. Germline V lookup: CDR1 GTSNPN, CDR2 SVGIG (reference sequence). The CDR3 loop is CAWSVGLAGSDTQYF. As DNA, the CDR3 is TGTGCCTGGAGTGTCGGACTAGCGGGGTCCGATACGCAGTATTTT.

This clone was counted between two and nine times. The chain combines TRBV7-2 with TRBJ1-3; perhaps TRBD1 as D (6 bases). This CDR3 has 15 residues. Trimming shortened V by 2 bases and J by 2 bases, and 10 bases separated the two germline ends. CDR1 is SGHTA and CDR2 is FQGNSA in the germline V gene. CDR3 DNA sequence: TGTGCCAGCAGCTTAAACGCAGGGGCTGGAAACACCATATATTTT. Its translation: CASSLNAGAGNTIYF.

This chain connects TRBV5-8 to TRBJ1-5; D is perhaps TRBD1 (6 bases). Germline V gene lookup returns CDR1 SGHTS and CDR2 YDEGEE. V lost 2 bases and J 0 bases, leaving 12 bases between the germline ends. There are 16 residues in the CDR3. This chain's CDR3 is CASSFARGVSNQPQHF. The CDR3 bases are TGTGCCAGCAGCTTCGCCAGGGGAGTTAGCAATCAGCCCCAGCATTTT. Based on the CDR3 plus reference TRBV5-8 and TRBJ1-5, the full variable domain is EAGVTQSPTHLIKTRGQQATLRCSPISGHTSVYWYQQALGLGLQFLLWYDEGEERNRGNFPPRFSGRQFPNYSSELNVNALELEDSALYLCASSFARGVSNQPQHFGDGTRLSIL.

The J gene is TRBJ1-1, the V gene TRBV2; D not resolved. The germline V gene encodes CDR1 SNHLY and CDR2 FYNNEI. The CDR3 is 11 amino acids. V lost 11 bases and J 1 base, leaving 8 bases between the germline ends. The CDR3 loop is CAGTENTEAFF. The CDR3 DNA reads as TGTGCCGGAACAGAGAACACTGAAGCTTTCTTT.

The rearrangement uses TRBV19 and TRBJ1-4; no clear D gene. The CDR3 is 15 residues long. CDR1 and CDR2 (germline): LNHDA, SQIVND (reference sequence). V gave up 3 bases and J gave up 4 bases, with 12 bases separating them. DNA for the CDR3: TGTGCCAGTAGTATTCAAGGACTCCATAATGAAAAACTGTTTTTT. Protein sequence: CASSIQGLHNEKLFF. Filled out from reference TRBV19 and TRBJ1-4, the complete variable domain reads DGGITQSPKYLFRKEGQNVTLSCEQNLNHDAMYWYRQDPGQGLRLIYYSQIVNDFQKGDIAEGYSVSREKKESFPLTVTSAQKNPTAFYLCASSIQGLHNEKLFFGSGTQLSVL.

The chain couples TRBV2 to TRBJ1-2; 7 nucleotides agree with TRBD1. Trimming removed 6 bases from V and 4 bases from J; junction bases left unmatched: 17. Germline values: CDR1 SNHLY, CDR2 FYNNEI. The CDR3 loop spans 17 amino acids. The DNA of the CDR3 is TGTGCCAGCAGAGACGGGACAGCCCCCGCTCATGGCTATGGCTACACCTTC. Its protein product is CASRDGTAPAHGYGYTF.

CDR3 coding DNA: TGCGCCAGCAGCTTGCGCGGACAGCGGGACTCCTATAATTCACCCCTCCACTTT. Its protein is CASSLRGQRDSYNSPLHF. The chain carries TRBV5-1 and TRBJ1-6; D perhaps matches TRBD1 (6 bases). V was pared by 1 base and J by 0 bases, with 14 bases between. CDR1 SGHRS and CDR2 YFSETQ come from the germline V gene. This CDR3 is 18 amino acids long.

V is TRBV27 and J is TRBJ1-5; 8 bases fit TRBD1. The ends lost 6 bases at V and 0 bases at J; junction bases unmatched: 10. The germline CDR1 and CDR2 sequences are MNHEY and SMNVEV (reference sequence). The CDR3 sequence is 17 residues long. The CDR3 reads CASRSDRAFNSNQPQHF. In DNA, the CDR3 is TGTGCCAGCAGGTCGGACAGGGCCTTTAATAGCAATCAGCCCCAGCATTTT.

This rearrangement joins TRBV30 to TRBJ1-1, with D unresolved. There are 10 residues in the CDR3. Deletions cut 8 bases from V and 1 base from J, with 5 bases between. Germline lookup yields CDR1 GTSNPN and CDR2 SVGIG (reference sequence). CDR3 DNA: TGTGCCGGAGGGAACACTGAAGCTTTCTTT. It translates to CAGGNTEAFF.

CDR3 sequence (DNA): TGTGCCAGCAGTTTCCGTGGGCAGCTTAATGAAAAACTGTTTTTT. This gives the protein CASSFRGQLNEKLFF. This chain links TRBV28 with TRBJ1-4; D call uncertain. Per germline, CDR1 MDHEN and CDR2 SYDVKM. This CDR3 is built from 15 residues. V was clipped by 3 bases and J by 4 bases, with 12 bases between them. The full variable domain, with the rest looked up from reference TRBV28 and TRBJ1-4, is DVKVTQSSRYLVKRTGEKVFLECVQDMDHENMFWYRQDPGLGLRLIYFSYDVKMKEKGDIPEGYSVSREKKERFSLILESASTNQTSMYLCASSFRGQLNEKLFFGSGTQLSVL.

This chain uses TRBV19 with TRBJ2-5; 9 bases fit TRBD1. Looked up from germline, CDR1 is LNHDA and CDR2 is SQIVND (reference sequence). The CDR3 contains 14 residues. V lost 6 bases and J lost 3; bases outside the gene matches: 5. The CDR3 coding sequence is TGTGCCAGTAGGTTGGGACAGGGAGAAGAGACCCAGTACTTC. It yields the protein CASRLGQGEETQYF.

V usage is TRBV7-2 and J usage is TRBJ1-1, with a tentative D call TRBD1 (6 bases). Trimming shortened V by 1 base and J by 4 bases, and 16 bases separated the two germline ends. The V gene's germline CDR1 is SGHTA and CDR2 FQGNSA. The CDR3 totals 16 residues. CDR3 sequence: CASSLGPHRESTEAFF. The CDR3 nucleotides read TGTGCCAGCAGCTTAGGACCCCACAGGGAGAGCACTGAAGCTTTCTTT.

This sequence joins TRBV29-1 and TRBJ1-2; 9 bases are a match to TRBD1. The CDR3 sequence is 14 residues long. Trimming took 0 bases from V and 7 from J; bases not matched to a gene: 6. CDR1 and CDR2 (germline): SQVTM, ANQGSEA. CDR3 loop: CSVEDLDRGFGYTF. The CDR3 DNA follows: TGCAGCGTTGAAGATCTGGACAGGGGTTTTGGCTACACCTTC.

The table lists this clone with a few counts. The gene calls are TRBV29-1 and TRBJ1-2; TRBD1 matches at 7 bases. Looked up from germline, CDR1 is SQVTM and CDR2 is ANQGSEA. CDR3 length: 12 amino acids. V dropped 3 bases and J dropped 4; count of bases not matched to a gene: 2. This CDR3 is CSVEGTAYGYTF. CDR3 coding DNA: TGCAGCGTTGAGGGGACAGCCTATGGCTACACCTTC.

This clone was found a few times. The V gene is TRBV6-1, the J gene TRBJ1-5; D call uncertain. CDR1 is MNHNS and CDR2 is SASEGT in the germline V gene. The CDR3 loop spans 17 amino acids. V dropped 2 bases and J dropped 0 bases, with 14 bases sitting between them. The CDR3 nucleotides are TGTGCCAGCAGTGAACTTCTAGGCCAGCATAGCAATCAGCCCCAGCATTTT. The encoded protein is CASSELLGQHSNQPQHF.

The rearrangement joins TRBV9 to TRBJ1-1; 7 bases align to TRBD1. V lost 0 bases to trimming and J lost 2 bases; unmatched junction nucleotides: 7. CDR3 length equals 16 residues. The germline CDR1 and CDR2 sequences are SGDLS and YYNGEE. The CDR3 loop reads CASSVVPGGFNTEAFF. In nucleotides, the CDR3 is TGTGCCAGCAGCGTAGTCCCAGGGGGTTTTAACACTGAAGCTTTCTTT.

The table lists this clone with a few counts. The V gene is TRBV4-2, the J gene TRBJ1-3, with 8 bases aligning to TRBD1. The CDR3 consists of 16 residues. Germline V lookup: CDR1 LGHNA, CDR2 YNFKEQ. Germline trimming cut 4 bases from V and 2 bases from J; bases unmatched to any gene: 7. The DNA of the CDR3 is TGTGCCAGCAGCCCCTCACAGGGGGAAACTGGAAACACCATATATTTT. It encodes CASSPSQGETGNTIYF.

The chain is built from TRBV2 and TRBJ2-1; tentative D call: TRBD2 (6 bases). The germline CDR1 and CDR2 sequences are SNHLY and FYNNEI. Trimming pared 2 bases from V and 8 bases from J, leaving 10 bases between. The CDR3 spans 13 residues. The CDR3 loop reads CASSELVADEQFF. CDR3 sequence (DNA): TGTGCCAGCAGTGAACTAGTAGCGGATGAGCAGTTCTTC.